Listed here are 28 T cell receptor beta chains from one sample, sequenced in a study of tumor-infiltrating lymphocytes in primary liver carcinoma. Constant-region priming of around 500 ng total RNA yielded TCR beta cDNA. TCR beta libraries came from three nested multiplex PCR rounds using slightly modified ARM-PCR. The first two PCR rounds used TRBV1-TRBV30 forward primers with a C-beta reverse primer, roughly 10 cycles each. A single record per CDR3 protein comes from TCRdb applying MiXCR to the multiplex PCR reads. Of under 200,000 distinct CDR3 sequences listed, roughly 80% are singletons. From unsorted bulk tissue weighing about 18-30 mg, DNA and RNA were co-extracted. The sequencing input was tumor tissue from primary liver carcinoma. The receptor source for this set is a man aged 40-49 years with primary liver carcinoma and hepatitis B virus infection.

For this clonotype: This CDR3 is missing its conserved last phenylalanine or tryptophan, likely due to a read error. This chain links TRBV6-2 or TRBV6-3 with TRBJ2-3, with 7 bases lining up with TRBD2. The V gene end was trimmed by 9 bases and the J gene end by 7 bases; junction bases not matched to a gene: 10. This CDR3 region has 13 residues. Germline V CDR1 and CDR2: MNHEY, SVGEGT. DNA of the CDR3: TGTGCCAGTAGTACGACACTAGCGAATACGCAGTATTAT. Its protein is CASSTTLANTQYY.

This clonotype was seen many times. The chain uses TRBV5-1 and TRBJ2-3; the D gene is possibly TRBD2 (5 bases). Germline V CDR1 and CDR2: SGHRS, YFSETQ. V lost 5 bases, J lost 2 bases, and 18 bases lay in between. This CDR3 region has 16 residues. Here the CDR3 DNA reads TGCGCCAGCAGGTTAGGACTGAGCATGTTCACAGATACGCAGTATTTT. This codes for CASRLGLSMFTDTQYF.

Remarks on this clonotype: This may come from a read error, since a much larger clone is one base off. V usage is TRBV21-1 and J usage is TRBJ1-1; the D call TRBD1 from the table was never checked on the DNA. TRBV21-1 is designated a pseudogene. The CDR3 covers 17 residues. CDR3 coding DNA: TGTGCCAGCAGCAAAGATGGGCCAGGGGGTTTAATCGCTGAAGCTTTCTTT. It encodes CASSKDGPGGLIAEAFF.

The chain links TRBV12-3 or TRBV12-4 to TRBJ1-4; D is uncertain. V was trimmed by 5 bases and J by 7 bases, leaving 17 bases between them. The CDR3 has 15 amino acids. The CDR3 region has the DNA TGTGCCAGCAGTCTGTCCGGGTCAGGCATTGAAAAACTGTTTTTT. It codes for CASSLSGSGIEKLFF.

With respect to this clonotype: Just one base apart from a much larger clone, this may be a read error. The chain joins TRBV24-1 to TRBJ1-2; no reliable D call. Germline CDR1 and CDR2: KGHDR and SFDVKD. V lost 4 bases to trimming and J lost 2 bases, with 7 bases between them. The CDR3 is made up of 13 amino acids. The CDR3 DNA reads TGTGCCACCAGTGAAGAGGGCAACTATGGCTACACCTTC. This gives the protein CATSEEGNYGYTF.

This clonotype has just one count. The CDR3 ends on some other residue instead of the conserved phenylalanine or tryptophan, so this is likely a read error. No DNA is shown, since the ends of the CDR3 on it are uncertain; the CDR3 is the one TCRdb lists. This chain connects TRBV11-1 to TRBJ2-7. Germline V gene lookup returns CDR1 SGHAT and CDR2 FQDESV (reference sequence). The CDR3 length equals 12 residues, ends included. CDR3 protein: CTSSWNTYEQYY.

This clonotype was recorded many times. CDR3: CASSFPGVNTEAFF. In DNA, the CDR3 is TGTGCCAGCAGCTTTCCCGGGGTGAACACTGAAGCTTTCTTT. This sequence joins TRBV5-4 and TRBJ1-1; no clear D gene. CDR3 length equals 14 residues. The V and J ends lost 2 bases and 0 bases respectively, with 8 bases between them. The V gene's germline CDR1 is SGHNT and CDR2 YYREEE (reference sequence).

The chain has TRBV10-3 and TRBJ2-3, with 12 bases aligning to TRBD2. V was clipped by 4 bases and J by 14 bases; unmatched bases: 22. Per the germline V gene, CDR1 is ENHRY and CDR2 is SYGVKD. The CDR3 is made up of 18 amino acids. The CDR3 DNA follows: TGTGCCATCAGTGCATCCTCAATGACTAGCGGGGGCACAGATAAGCCGTATTTT. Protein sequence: CAISASSMTSGGTDKPYF.

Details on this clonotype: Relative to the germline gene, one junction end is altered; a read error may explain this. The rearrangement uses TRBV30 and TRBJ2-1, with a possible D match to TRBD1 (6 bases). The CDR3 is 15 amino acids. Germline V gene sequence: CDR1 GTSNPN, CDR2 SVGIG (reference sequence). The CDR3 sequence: CAWRVGQLKYYEQFF. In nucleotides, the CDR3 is TGTGCCTGGAGGGTAGGACAGCTGAAGTACTATGAGCAGTTCTTT.

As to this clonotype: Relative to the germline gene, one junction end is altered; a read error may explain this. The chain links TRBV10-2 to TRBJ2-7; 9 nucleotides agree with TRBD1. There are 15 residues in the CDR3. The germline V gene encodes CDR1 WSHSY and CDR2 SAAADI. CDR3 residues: CARSDPGQGLHEQYF. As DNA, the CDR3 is TGCGCCAGAAGTGACCCGGGACAGGGCTTACACGAGCAGTACTTC.

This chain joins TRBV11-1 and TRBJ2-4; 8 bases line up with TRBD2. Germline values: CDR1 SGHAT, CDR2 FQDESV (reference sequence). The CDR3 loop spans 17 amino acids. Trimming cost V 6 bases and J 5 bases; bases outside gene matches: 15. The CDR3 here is CASSFPGTRGTQNIQYF. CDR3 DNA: TGTGCCAGCAGTTTTCCTGGGACTAGAGGGACCCAAAACATTCAGTACTTC.

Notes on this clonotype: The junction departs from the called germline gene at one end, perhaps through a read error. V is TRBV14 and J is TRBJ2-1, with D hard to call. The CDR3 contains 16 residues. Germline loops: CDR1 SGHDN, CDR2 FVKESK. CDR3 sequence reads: CASSAVAAWVNNEQLF. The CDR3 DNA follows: TGTGCCAGCAGTGCCGTAGCTGCATGGGTAAACAATGAGCAGTTATTC.

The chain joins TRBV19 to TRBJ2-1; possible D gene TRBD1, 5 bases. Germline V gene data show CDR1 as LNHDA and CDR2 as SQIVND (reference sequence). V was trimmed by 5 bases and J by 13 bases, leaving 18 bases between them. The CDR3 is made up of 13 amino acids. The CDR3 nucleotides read TGTGCCAGTAGTTTAGGTCAGGACAATCCCCAGTTCTTC. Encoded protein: CASSLGQDNPQFF.

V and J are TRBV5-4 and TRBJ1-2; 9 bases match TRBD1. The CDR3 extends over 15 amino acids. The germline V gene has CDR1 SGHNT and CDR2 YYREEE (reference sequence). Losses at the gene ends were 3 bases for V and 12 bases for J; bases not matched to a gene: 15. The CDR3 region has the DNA TGTGCCAGCAGCTACCCTACGGGACAGGGAAAAGGCCACACCTTC. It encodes CASSYPTGQGKGHTF.

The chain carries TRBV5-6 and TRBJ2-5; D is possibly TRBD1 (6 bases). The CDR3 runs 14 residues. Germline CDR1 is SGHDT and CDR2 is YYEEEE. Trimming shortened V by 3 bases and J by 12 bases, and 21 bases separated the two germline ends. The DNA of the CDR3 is TGTGCCAGCAGCTCTTCGTGTTCTCCCTCAGGGGAGTACTTC. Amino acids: CASSSSCSPSGEYF.

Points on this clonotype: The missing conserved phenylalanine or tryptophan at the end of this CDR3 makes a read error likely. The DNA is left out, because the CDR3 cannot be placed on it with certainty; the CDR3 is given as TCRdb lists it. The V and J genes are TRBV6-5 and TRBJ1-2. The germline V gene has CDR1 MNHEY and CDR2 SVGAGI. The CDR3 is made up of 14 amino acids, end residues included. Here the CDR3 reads CASRSFGGDYGYTL.

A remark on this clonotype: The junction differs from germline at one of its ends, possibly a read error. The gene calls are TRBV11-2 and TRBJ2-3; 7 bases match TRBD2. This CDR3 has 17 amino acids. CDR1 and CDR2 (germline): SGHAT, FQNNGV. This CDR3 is CASSLDPGETSTGMQYF. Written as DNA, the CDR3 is TGCGCCAGCAGCTTAGATCCGGGGGAGACTAGCACAGGTATGCAGTATTTT.

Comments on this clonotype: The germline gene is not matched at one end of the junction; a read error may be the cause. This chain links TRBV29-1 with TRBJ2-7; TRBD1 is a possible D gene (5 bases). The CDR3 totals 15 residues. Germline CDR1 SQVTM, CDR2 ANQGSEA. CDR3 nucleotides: TGCAGGGTACACCCTTCCAGGGTCAAGTCCTACGGGCAGTACTTC. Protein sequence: CRVHPSRVKSYGQYF.

CDR3 protein: CASSPPGQPEHF. CDR3 coding DNA: TGTGCCAGCAGTCCACCTGGGCAGCCCGAACATTTT. This chain links TRBV12-3 or TRBV12-4 with TRBJ1-5; D gene unclear. The CDR3 is 12 amino acids. Trimming cost V 5 bases and J 16 bases, with 18 bases left between them.

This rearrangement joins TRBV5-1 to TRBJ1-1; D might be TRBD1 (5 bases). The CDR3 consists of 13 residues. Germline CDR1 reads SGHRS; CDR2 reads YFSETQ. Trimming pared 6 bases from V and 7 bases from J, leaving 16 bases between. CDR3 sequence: CASNKGRVDEAFF. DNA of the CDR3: TGCGCCAGCAACAAGGGGAGGGTGGATGAAGCTTTCTTT. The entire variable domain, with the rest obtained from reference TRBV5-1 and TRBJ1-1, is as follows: KAGVTQTPRYLIKTRGQQVTLSCSPISGHRSVSWYQQTPGQGLQFLFEYFSETQRNKGNFPGRFSGRQFSNSRSEMNVSTLELGDSALYLCASNKGRVDEAFFGQGTRLTVV.

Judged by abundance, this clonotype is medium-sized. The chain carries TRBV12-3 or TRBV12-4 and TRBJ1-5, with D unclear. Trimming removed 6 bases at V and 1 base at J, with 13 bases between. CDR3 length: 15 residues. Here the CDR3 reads CASREGPGSNQPQHF. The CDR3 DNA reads TGTGCCAGCAGAGAAGGGCCCGGGAGCAATCAGCCCCAGCATTTT.

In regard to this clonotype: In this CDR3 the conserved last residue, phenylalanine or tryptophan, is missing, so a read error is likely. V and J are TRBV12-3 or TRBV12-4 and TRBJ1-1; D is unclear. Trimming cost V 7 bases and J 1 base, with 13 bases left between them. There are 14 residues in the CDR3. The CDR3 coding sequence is TGTGCCAGCAACTCTTCCGATGCGAACACTGAAGCTTTCTAT. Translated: CASNSSDANTEAFY.

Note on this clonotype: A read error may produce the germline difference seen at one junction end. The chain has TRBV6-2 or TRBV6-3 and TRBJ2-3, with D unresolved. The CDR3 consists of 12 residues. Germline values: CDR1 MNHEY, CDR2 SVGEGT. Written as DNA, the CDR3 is TGTGCCAGCAGTTTTAATACAGATGCGCAGTATTTT. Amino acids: CASSFNTDAQYF.

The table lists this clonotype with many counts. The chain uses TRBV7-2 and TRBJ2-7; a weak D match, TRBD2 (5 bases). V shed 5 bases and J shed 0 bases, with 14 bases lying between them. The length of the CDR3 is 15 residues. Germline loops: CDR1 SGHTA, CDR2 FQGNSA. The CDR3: CASSGALGRSYEQYF. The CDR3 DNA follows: TGTGCCAGCAGCGGCGCACTAGGCCGCTCCTACGAGCAGTACTTC. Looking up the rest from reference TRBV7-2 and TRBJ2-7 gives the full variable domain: GAGVSQSPSNKVTEKGKDVELRCDPISGHTALYWYRQSLGQGLEFLIYFQGNSAPDKSGLPSDRFSAERTGGSVSTLTIQRTQQEDSAVYLCASSGALGRSYEQYFGPGTRLTVT.

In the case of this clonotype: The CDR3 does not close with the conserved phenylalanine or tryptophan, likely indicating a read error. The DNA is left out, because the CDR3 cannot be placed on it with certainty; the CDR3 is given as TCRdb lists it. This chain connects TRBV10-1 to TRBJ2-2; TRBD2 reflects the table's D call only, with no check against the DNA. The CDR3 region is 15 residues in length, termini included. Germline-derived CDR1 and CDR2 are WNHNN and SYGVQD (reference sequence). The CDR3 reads CASREDASGAGELIL.

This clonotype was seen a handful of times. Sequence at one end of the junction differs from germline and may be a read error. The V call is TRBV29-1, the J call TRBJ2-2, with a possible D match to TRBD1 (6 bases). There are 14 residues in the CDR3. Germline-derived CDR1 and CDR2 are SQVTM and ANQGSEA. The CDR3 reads CSVGTWPNTGELFF. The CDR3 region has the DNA TGCAGTGTTGGGACATGGCCAAACACCGGGGAGCTGTTTTTT.

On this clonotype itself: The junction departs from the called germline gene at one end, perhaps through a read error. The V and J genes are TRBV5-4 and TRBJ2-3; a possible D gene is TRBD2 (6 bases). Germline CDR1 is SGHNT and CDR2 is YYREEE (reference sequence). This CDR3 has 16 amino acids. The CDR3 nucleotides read TGTGACAGCAGTTTGCTCGCGGGAAGGCCCACAGATACGCAGTATTTT. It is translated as CDSSLLAGRPTDTQYF.

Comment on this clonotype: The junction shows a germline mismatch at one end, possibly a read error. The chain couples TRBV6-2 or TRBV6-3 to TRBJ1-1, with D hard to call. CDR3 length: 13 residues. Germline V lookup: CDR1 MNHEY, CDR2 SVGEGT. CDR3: CAISKVVVAEAFF. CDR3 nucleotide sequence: TGTGCCATCAGTAAGGTGGTAGTGGCTGAAGCTTTCTTT.